What follows are 23 T cell receptor beta chains derived from one specimen sequenced in a study of T cells in Graves' hyperthyroidism and ophthalmopathy. Amplified TCR beta CDR3 regions came from RNA transcripts. Carried out on the TCR CDR3, a first-round RT-PCR used the HTBI primer set. One entry per CDR3 protein, called by TCRdb with MiXCR from the multiplex PCR reads. In the table there are 200,000 to 250,000 distinct CDR3 sequences, 17% of which are singletons. The sample taken for sequencing was blood. The receptors come from a man aged 50-59 years with Graves' hyperthyroidism.

This clonotype was recorded many times. V gene TRBV2 combines with J gene TRBJ2-1; 11 bases match TRBD1. CDR3 length: 14 amino acids. Unmatched junction bases numbered 5, after V lost 6 bases and J lost 7 bases. Germline CDR1 is SNHLY and CDR2 is FYNNEI. The CDR3 here is CASSRDRGLNEQFF. The CDR3 DNA is TGTGCCAGCAGCCGGGACAGGGGGTTAAATGAGCAGTTCTTC.

Ten or more counts support this clonotype. The V gene is TRBV7-9, the J gene TRBJ2-3; TRBD2 agrees at 7 bases. This CDR3 contains 15 residues. V lost 2 bases and J lost 3; bases outside the gene matches: 5. Germline values: CDR1 SEHNR, CDR2 FQNEAQ (reference sequence). This chain's CDR3 is CASSLTGGATDTQYF. The CDR3 DNA is TGTGCCAGCAGCTTAACGGGAGGTGCTACAGATACGCAGTATTTT.

This clonotype was seen ten or more times. The J gene is TRBJ2-7, the V gene TRBV14, with 9 bases fitting TRBD1. The CDR3 contains 15 residues. Germline V lookup: CDR1 SGHDN, CDR2 FVKESK. The V and J ends lost 5 bases and 5 bases, in that order; junction bases with no gene match: 10. This CDR3 is CASSVHRDRVHEQYF. For the CDR3, the DNA is TGTGCCAGCAGCGTTCACCGGGACAGGGTCCACGAGCAGTACTTC. Looking up the rest from reference TRBV14 and TRBJ2-7 gives the full variable domain: EAGVTQFPSHSVIEKGQTVTLRCDPISGHDNLYWYRRVMGKEIKFLLHFVKESKQDESGMPNNRFLAERTGGTYSTLKVQPAELEDSGVYFCASSVHRDRVHEQYFGPGTRLTVT.

This clonotype was counted between two and nine times. V usage is TRBV5-1 and J usage is TRBJ2-4, with a possible D match to TRBD2 (5 bases). The germline gives CDR1 SGHRS, CDR2 YFSETQ. The CDR3 sequence is 13 residues long. Trimming shortened V by 0 bases and J by 11 bases, and 12 bases separated the two germline ends. The CDR3 is CASSLDSRRVQYF. The CDR3 coding sequence is TGCGCCAGCAGCTTGGATTCTCGGCGGGTTCAGTACTTC.

This clonotype was picked up a small number of times. This chain joins TRBV7-6 and TRBJ2-3, with D possibly matching TRBD1 (5 bases). V was cut by 3 bases and J by 4 bases, with 11 bases left in between. The length of the CDR3 is 14 residues. Looked up from germline, CDR1 is SGHVS and CDR2 is FNYEAQ. CDR3 in DNA: TGTGCCAGCAGCTTTAGACGACAGTCAGATACGCAGTATTTT. As protein: CASSFRRQSDTQYF.

Ten or more counts support this clonotype. This chain joins TRBV20-1 and TRBJ2-7; 8 nucleotides match TRBD2. The CDR3 extends over 14 amino acids. V was clipped by 1 base and J by 6 bases; unmatched bases: 8. CDR1 and CDR2 (germline): DFQATT, SNEGSKA (reference sequence). The CDR3: CSARGSGIFGEQYF. DNA for the CDR3: TGCAGTGCTAGAGGTAGCGGGATTTTCGGCGAGCAGTACTTC.

This clonotype has at least ten counts. The V and J genes are TRBV10-3 and TRBJ1-5, with 8 bases matching TRBD1. Germline CDR1 is ENHRY and CDR2 is SYGVKD. With V trimmed by 8 bases and J by 2 bases, 2 bases remained unmatched. This CDR3 spans 13 amino acids. The CDR3 spells CAIQGARNQPQHF. In DNA form, the CDR3 reads TGTGCCATCCAGGGGGCTCGCAATCAGCCCCAGCATTTT.

This chain links TRBV24-1 with TRBJ2-7, with D unresolved. Germline CDR1 KGHDR, CDR2 SFDVKD. The CDR3 is 14 amino acids. The V gene lost 3 bases and the J gene lost 6 bases, with 14 bases spanning the gap. This CDR3 is CATSDPGAGVEQYF. The CDR3 DNA follows: TGTGCCACCAGTGATCCCGGAGCTGGGGTCGAGCAGTACTTC.

With respect to this clonotype: At one end, the junction sequence differs from germline, possibly due to a read error. The chain joins TRBV5-1 to TRBJ1-3, with 7 bases aligning to TRBD1. The CDR3 spans 17 residues. Germline assignment: CDR1 SGHRS and CDR2 YFSETQ. CDR3 protein: CASSVGGGFNSGNTIYF. CDR3 DNA sequence: TGTGCCAGCAGCGTAGGGGGCGGCTTTAACTCTGGAAACACCATATATTTT.

This clonotype was counted many times. J is TRBJ2-2 and V is TRBV2; no definite D call. V was pared by 6 bases and J by 6 bases, with 11 bases between. This CDR3 is built from 13 residues. Germline CDR1 is SNHLY and CDR2 is FYNNEI. The CDR3 loop is CASSPLLAGELFF. CDR3 bases: TGTGCCAGCAGCCCCCTTTTGGCCGGGGAGCTGTTTTTT.

At least ten counts were recorded for this clonotype. The chain links TRBV7-6 to TRBJ2-1, with 13 positions matching TRBD2. CDR1 SGHVS and CDR2 FNYEAQ come from the germline V gene. The CDR3 sequence is 15 residues long. Trimming at V came to 5 bases and at J to 10 bases, leaving 8 bases not matched to a gene. The CDR3 protein is CASSPWTSGSVEQFF. CDR3 bases: TGTGCCAGCAGCCCATGGACTAGCGGGAGCGTCGAGCAGTTCTTC.

The chain is built from TRBV27 and TRBJ2-2; D remains ambiguous. The CDR3 spans 13 residues. CDR1 MNHEY and CDR2 SMNVEV come from the germline V gene (reference sequence). The V and J ends lost 1 base and 7 bases respectively, with 7 bases between them. CDR3: CASSLLRGGELFF. The CDR3 coding sequence is TGTGCCAGCAGTTTATTGCGAGGCGGGGAGCTGTTTTTT.

The sample holds a few counts of this clonotype. V is TRBV16 and J is TRBJ1-1; TRBD1 aligns across 9 bases. Germline lookup yields CDR1 KGHSY and CDR2 FQNENV. This CDR3 spans 14 amino acids. V dropped 2 bases and J dropped 4; count of bases not matched to a gene: 2. The DNA of the CDR3 is TGTGCCAGCAGCCAAGACAGGGGGGCCACTGAAGCTTTCTTT. Translating gives CASSQDRGATEAFF.

The V gene is TRBV5-1, the J gene TRBJ2-7; the match to TRBD1 covers 7 bases. V shed 3 bases and J 12 bases; nucleotides not matched to a gene: 12. Germline-derived CDR1 and CDR2 are SGHRS and YFSETQ. CDR3 length: 13 residues. This chain's CDR3 is CASSSNTGELPYF. In DNA form, the CDR3 reads TGCGCCAGCAGCTCGAATACAGGGGAGCTCCCGTACTTC.

This clonotype appeared a few times. The V call is TRBV5-1, the J call TRBJ2-6; a possible D gene is TRBD1 (8 bases). Per germline, CDR1 SGHRS and CDR2 YFSETQ. V lost 4 bases, J lost 0 bases, and 17 bases lay in between. The CDR3 has 18 residues. The CDR3 bases are TGCGCCAGCAGCCGGCCTACAGGGGGGGCCTCTGGGGCCAACGTCCTGACTTTC. Translating it yields CASSRPTGGASGANVLTF.

This clonotype was recorded at least ten times. This chain links TRBV7-2 with TRBJ2-7, with D possibly TRBD2 on 5 matching bases. The CDR3 is made up of 15 amino acids. Trimming removed 2 bases from V and 2 bases from J, with 13 bases in between. Germline loops: CDR1 SGHTA, CDR2 FQGNSA. The DNA of the CDR3 is TGTGCCAGCAGCTTATCTCGCGGGCCCACCTACGAGCAGTACTTC. Its protein product is CASSLSRGPTYEQYF.

CDR3 nucleotides: TGTGCCAGCAGTTCCTACAGCTATGGCTACACCTTC. Its translation: CASSSYSYGYTF. V and J are TRBV28 and TRBJ1-2, with D unresolved. Trimming cost V 4 bases and J 4 bases, with 7 bases left between them. Germline V gene data show CDR1 as MDHEN and CDR2 as SYDVKM. The CDR3 is 12 amino acids.

Ten or more counts support this clonotype. The J gene is TRBJ2-3, the V gene TRBV24-1, with unresolved D. The germline gives CDR1 KGHDR, CDR2 SFDVKD. This CDR3 comprises 16 residues. V gave up 1 base and J gave up 3 bases, with 13 bases separating them. This chain's CDR3 is CATSDLAGEGTDTQYF. CDR3 DNA: TGTGCCACCAGTGATTTAGCTGGAGAAGGGACAGATACGCAGTATTTT.

The sample holds a few counts of this clonotype. V gene TRBV11-3 combines with J gene TRBJ2-1; possibly TRBD2 for D (6 bases). CDR1 SGHNT and CDR2 YENEEA come from the germline V gene. Trimming removed 5 bases from V and 2 bases from J, with 13 bases in between. The CDR3 is 15 residues long. The CDR3 loop reads CASSPRGNPYNEQFF. In nucleotides, the CDR3 is TGTGCCAGCAGCCCCCGCGGGAATCCCTACAATGAGCAGTTCTTC.

This clonotype came up many times. V gene TRBV6-1 combines with J gene TRBJ2-5; 7 positions match TRBD2. The CDR3 spans 16 residues. The junction had 11 bases not matched to a gene; V was cut back by 4 bases and J by 3 bases. Germline assignment: CDR1 MNHNS and CDR2 SASEGT. The chain's CDR3 is CASSVSFAGAEETQYF. The DNA for the CDR3 is TGTGCCAGCAGTGTATCTTTTGCGGGAGCGGAAGAGACCCAGTACTTC.

In nucleotides, the CDR3 is TGTGCCAGCAGGAAACAGGGAGCCGGGGGGGAGCTGTTTTTT. Translating it yields CASRKQGAGGELFF. This sequence joins TRBV2 and TRBJ2-2; possibly TRBD1 for D (6 bases). CDR3 length: 14 residues. V lost 6 bases to trimming and J lost 8 bases, with 16 bases between them. Germline V gene sequence: CDR1 SNHLY, CDR2 FYNNEI.

This clonotype has at least ten counts. For the CDR3, the DNA is TGTGCCAGCAGCTTAAGTGGGACCATAGGGGATACGCAGTATTTT. It yields the protein CASSLSGTIGDTQYF. The genes are TRBV13 and TRBJ2-3, with D perhaps matching TRBD1 or TRBD2 (5 bases each). The V gene's germline CDR1 is PRHDT and CDR2 FYEKMQ (reference sequence). The CDR3 loop spans 15 amino acids. V was trimmed by 2 bases and J by 6 bases, leaving 15 bases between them.

This clonotype occurred a few times. V and J are TRBV7-2 and TRBJ2-7; 14 bases agree with TRBD2. V was pared by 5 bases and J by 6 bases, with 6 bases of the junction left unmatched. This CDR3 spans 15 amino acids. Germline V lookup: CDR1 SGHTA, CDR2 FQGNSA. The CDR3 sequence is CASSTGLAGAAEQYF. CDR3 sequence (DNA): TGTGCCAGCAGCACGGGACTAGCGGGAGCTGCCGAGCAGTACTTC.